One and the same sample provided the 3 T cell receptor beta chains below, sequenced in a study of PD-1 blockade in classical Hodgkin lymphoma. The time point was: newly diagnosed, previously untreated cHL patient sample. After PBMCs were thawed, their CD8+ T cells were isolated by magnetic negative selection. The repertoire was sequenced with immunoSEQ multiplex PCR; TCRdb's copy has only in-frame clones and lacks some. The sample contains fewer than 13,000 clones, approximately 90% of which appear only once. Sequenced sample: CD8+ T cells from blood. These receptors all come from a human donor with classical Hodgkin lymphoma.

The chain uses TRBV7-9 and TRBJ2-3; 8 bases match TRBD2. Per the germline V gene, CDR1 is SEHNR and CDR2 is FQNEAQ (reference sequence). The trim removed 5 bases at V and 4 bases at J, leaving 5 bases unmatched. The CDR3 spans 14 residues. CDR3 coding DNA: TGTGCCAGCAGCAAAAGCGGGGGCGCAGATACGCAGTATTTT. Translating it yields CASSKSGGADTQYF.

CDR3 amino acids: CASSPHNEQFF. The DNA for the CDR3 is TGTGCCAGCAGCCCCCACAATGAGCAGTTCTTC. J is TRBJ2-1 and V is TRBV5-5; D unclear. V was shortened by 4 bases and J by 5 bases, with 4 bases between the two germline ends. The CDR3 spans 11 residues. Germline V CDR1 and CDR2: SGHKS, YYEKEE (reference sequence).

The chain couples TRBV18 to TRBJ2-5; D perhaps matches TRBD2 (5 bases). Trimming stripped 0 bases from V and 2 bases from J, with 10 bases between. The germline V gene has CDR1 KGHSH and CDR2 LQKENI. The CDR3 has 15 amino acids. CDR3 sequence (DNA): TGTGCCAGCTCACCACCCGCAGAGGGACAAGAGACCCAGTACTTC. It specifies CASSPPAEGQETQYF. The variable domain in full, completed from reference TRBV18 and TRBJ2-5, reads NAGVMQNPRHLVRRRGQEARLRCSPMKGHSHVYWYRQLPEEGLKFMVYLQKENIIDESGMPKERFSAEFPKEGPSILRIQQVVRGDSAAYFCASSPPAEGQETQYFGPGTRLLVL.